This T cell receptor beta chain is drawn from a study of sequential checkpoint blockade in melanoma. The overall study: Maintenance nivolumab came after either treatment sequence.

Assay used: immunoSEQ multiplex PCR; TCRdb lists only in-frame clones, some missing. The table records tens of thousands of clones, around 30% of them present only once. Specified treatment: randomized to nivolumab then ipilimumab (arm A) or the reverse (arm B). V dropped 5 bases and J dropped 4; count of bases not matched to a gene: 0. CDR1 is MNHGY, CDR2 SAAAGT, per germline. The CDR3 totals 12 residues. Sequences were derived from tumor tissue (inferred from file names), sampled from a patient given nivolumab and ipilimumab in sequence. J is TRBJ2-5 and V is TRBV6-8, with 8 bases that match TRBD1. The clonotype was recovered from a human donor with melanoma. CDR3 protein: CASSDRGETQYF. For the CDR3, the DNA is TGTGCCAGCAGTGACAGGGGAGAGACCCAGTACTTC.